Listed here are 22 T cell receptor beta chains from one sample, sequenced in a study of blood T cell repertoires in COVID-19. TCRdb keeps only in-frame clones here, not all; method: immunoSEQ multiplex PCR. The table shows some 82,000 clones, with around four fifths occurring only once. The source material was peripheral blood. Receptor source: a man at least 80 years old with active or convalescent COVID-19.

This clone appeared a single time. The rearrangement uses TRBV7-8 and TRBJ2-5; 11 nucleotides match TRBD2. Germline CDR1 and CDR2: SGHVS and FQNEAQ. The CDR3 is 18 residues long. V dropped 5 bases and J dropped 0; count of bases not matched to a gene: 11. The CDR3 sequence: CASSPGDSGGAYQETQYF. The CDR3 DNA is TGTGCCAGCAGCCCCGGGGATAGCGGGGGGGCATACCAAGAGACCCAGTACTTC.

This chain joins TRBV7-8 and TRBJ1-2; a weak D match, TRBD1 (6 bases). Germline CDR1 reads SGHVS; CDR2 reads FQNEAQ. The length of the CDR3 is 13 residues. Trimming stripped 1 base from V and 8 bases from J, with 11 bases between. CDR3: CASSLGSGEGYTF. In nucleotides, the CDR3 is TGTGCCAGCAGCTTAGGTTCAGGGGAGGGCTACACCTTC.

This clone was found many times. The V call is TRBV3-1 (or the pseudogene TRBV3-2), the J call TRBJ1-6, with 9 nucleotides matching TRBD1. V shed 0 bases, J shed 7 bases, and the junction held 7 bases outside the gene matches. CDR1 and CDR2 (germline): LGHDT, YNNKEL (reference sequence). CDR3 size: 17 residues. The CDR3 nucleotides read TGTGCCAGCAGCCAAGAGGAGGGGGGACAGGGAAATTCACCCCTCCACTTT. Translating it yields CASSQEEGGQGNSPLHF.

This clone was seen once. CDR3 in DNA: TGTGCCAGCAGCTTGGCAGGGAAAAACGAGCAGTACTTC. This codes for CASSLAGKNEQYF. The chain couples TRBV5-6 to TRBJ2-7; tentatively, D is TRBD1 (5 bases). V dropped 0 bases and J dropped 5 bases, with 9 bases sitting between them. Germline assignment: CDR1 SGHDT and CDR2 YYEEEE. The CDR3 extends over 13 amino acids.

This clone came up once. This rearrangement joins TRBV28 to TRBJ2-7, with no clear D. Trimming cost V 4 bases and J 3 bases, with 4 bases left between them. CDR1 and CDR2 (germline): MDHEN, SYDVKM. CDR3 length equals 11 residues. Here the CDR3 reads CASSSLYEQYF. Here the CDR3 DNA reads TGTGCCAGCAGTTCCCTCTACGAGCAGTACTTC.

CDR3 sequence: CASSFAETGATGELFF. CDR3 DNA sequence: TGTGCCAGCAGCTTTGCGGAGACAGGGGCCACCGGGGAGCTGTTTTTT. The chain joins TRBV12-1 to TRBJ2-2; the table's D call, TRBD1, has no DNA check behind it. TRBV12-1 is assigned pseudogene status. CDR3 length equals 16 residues.

About this clone: Sequence at one end of the junction differs from germline and may be a read error. The chain is built from TRBV3-1 (or the pseudogene TRBV3-2) and TRBJ2-1; perhaps TRBD2 as D (5 bases). Germline lookup yields CDR1 LGHDT and CDR2 YNNKEL (reference sequence). CDR3 length equals 17 residues. The chain's CDR3 is CVSSQSGRGHPLNEQFF. For the CDR3, the DNA is TGTGTCAGCAGCCAATCGGGCCGCGGGCACCCCCTCAATGAGCAGTTCTTC.

V gene TRBV4-3 combines with J gene TRBJ2-1, with 12 bases identical to TRBD2. Germline V gene data show CDR1 as LGHNA and CDR2 as YSLEER. The CDR3 length is 18 residues. The V segment lost 4 bases and the J segment 3 bases; nucleotides outside the gene matches: 10. The CDR3 bases are TGCGCCAGCAGCCTTGGACTAGCGGGGCGGCGAAACTACAATGAGCAGTTCTTC. Translating it yields CASSLGLAGRRNYNEQFF.

The J gene is TRBJ2-1, the V gene TRBV18, with 8 bases fitting TRBD1. Germline V CDR1 and CDR2: KGHSH, LQKENI. Trimming cost V 1 base and J 0 bases; bases outside gene matches: 8. This CDR3 has 18 amino acids. CDR3 loop: CASSPLRDRLNSYNEQFF. The CDR3 DNA sequence: TGTGCCAGCTCACCACTTCGGGACAGGCTAAACTCCTACAATGAGCAGTTCTTC. Full variable domain (outside the CDR3, taken from reference TRBV18 and TRBJ2-1): NAGVMQNPRHLVRRRGQEARLRCSPMKGHSHVYWYRQLPEEGLKFMVYLQKENIIDESGMPKERFSAEFPKEGPSILRIQQVVRGDSAAYFCASSPLRDRLNSYNEQFFGPGTRLTVL.

The chain couples TRBV4-2 to TRBJ2-1; 11 bases agree with TRBD2. V gave up 1 base and J gave up 8 bases; unmatched junction bases: 10. The CDR3 has 17 amino acids. Germline V gene sequence: CDR1 LGHNA, CDR2 YNFKEQ. This CDR3 reads CASSQVLAGEGVHEQFF. The CDR3 DNA sequence: TGTGCCAGCAGCCAAGTACTAGCGGGGGAAGGGGTGCATGAGCAGTTCTTC.

The chain employs TRBV18 and TRBJ2-2; a weak D match, TRBD2 (6 bases). The V gene's germline CDR1 is KGHSH and CDR2 LQKENI. V was clipped by 3 bases and J by 0 bases, with 8 bases between them. The CDR3 has 15 amino acids. The CDR3 here is CASSPGTSNTGELFF. The CDR3 nucleotides read TGTGCCAGCTCACCCGGGACTTCGAACACCGGGGAGCTGTTTTTT. The entire variable domain, with the rest obtained from reference TRBV18 and TRBJ2-2, is as follows: NAGVMQNPRHLVRRRGQEARLRCSPMKGHSHVYWYRQLPEEGLKFMVYLQKENIIDESGMPKERFSAEFPKEGPSILRIQQVVRGDSAAYFCASSPGTSNTGELFFGEGSRLTVL.

This sequence joins TRBV24-1 and TRBJ2-1; 9 bases agree with TRBD1. The CDR3 spans 12 residues. The V and J ends lost 4 bases and 15 bases, in that order; junction bases with no gene match: 6. Germline lookup yields CDR1 KGHDR and CDR2 SFDVKD. CDR3: CATSDPGTGWFF. The CDR3 DNA sequence: TGTGCCACCAGTGACCCCGGGACAGGGTGGTTCTTC.

This chain joins TRBV12-3 or TRBV12-4 and TRBJ2-7; D possibly corresponds to TRBD2 (7 bases). Trimming pared 3 bases from V and 2 bases from J, leaving 8 bases between. The CDR3 has 13 amino acids. In DNA, the CDR3 is TGTGCCAGCAGTTTGGGGGGGCCCTACGAGCAGTACTTC. Amino acids: CASSLGGPYEQYF.

V is TRBV2 and J is TRBJ1-5; D is perhaps TRBD1 (6 bases). This CDR3 has 14 residues. The germline V gene encodes CDR1 SNHLY and CDR2 FYNNEI. V was shortened by 8 bases and J by 0 bases, with 11 bases between the two germline ends. Here the CDR3 DNA reads TGTGCCAGCCGGGACACTTATAGCAATCAGCCCCAGCATTTT. This sequence encodes CASRDTYSNQPQHF.

V usage is TRBV6-5 and J usage is TRBJ1-2, with 8 bases identical to TRBD1. The CDR3 length is 14 residues. V lost 5 bases, J lost 7 bases, and 9 bases stayed unmatched. The V gene's germline CDR1 is MNHEY and CDR2 SVGAGI. DNA of the CDR3: TGTGCCAGCAGTCCCCGGACAGGGTTTGGTGGCTACACCTTC. Its translation: CASSPRTGFGGYTF.

The chain's CDR3 is CASRGTGGTGELFF. CDR3 coding DNA: TGTGCCAGTAGGGGGACAGGGGGAACCGGGGAGCTGTTTTTT. The chain joins TRBV19 to TRBJ2-2, with TRBD1 matching 11 bases. The ends lost 6 bases at V and 5 bases at J; junction bases unmatched: 2. The CDR3 has 14 residues. Per the germline V gene, CDR1 is LNHDA and CDR2 is SQIVND (reference sequence).

With respect to this clone: At the DNA level, this CDR3 is encoded by other sequences in the same sample as well. V gene TRBV18 combines with J gene TRBJ2-1; D is possibly TRBD2 (6 bases). Deletions cut 3 bases from V and 3 bases from J, with 6 bases between. From germline, CDR1 is KGHSH and CDR2 LQKENI. This CDR3 contains 13 residues. CDR3: CASSPGLYNEQFF. Here the CDR3 DNA reads TGTGCCAGCTCACCGGGACTCTACAATGAGCAGTTCTTC.

The J gene is TRBJ1-2, the V gene TRBV12-3 or TRBV12-4, with 7 bases identical to TRBD1. J was trimmed by 6 bases and V by 3 bases; bases with no gene match: 4. There are 13 residues in the CDR3. The CDR3, as DNA: TGTGCCAGCAGTTTGACAGGGAGAGATGGCTACACCTTC. This translates into CASSLTGRDGYTF.

The J gene is TRBJ1-2, the V gene TRBV29-1, with D hard to call. This CDR3 has 12 residues. V gave up 8 bases and J gave up 2 bases, with 12 bases separating them. The germline V gene has CDR1 SQVTM and CDR2 ANQGSEA. The CDR3 here is CSFNRGNYGYTF. CDR3 bases: TGCAGCTTTAACCGGGGAAACTATGGCTACACCTTC.

The chain combines TRBV19 with TRBJ1-5, with 12 nucleotides matching TRBD1. V shed 6 bases and J 6 bases; nucleotides not matched to a gene: 3. The CDR3 contains 14 residues. Germline V lookup: CDR1 LNHDA, CDR2 SQIVND (reference sequence). The CDR3 reads CASSGTGGFQPQHF. Written as DNA, the CDR3 is TGTGCCAGTAGCGGGACAGGGGGCTTTCAGCCCCAGCATTTT.

This chain connects TRBV28 to TRBJ2-7; TRBD1 might be the D (5 bases). Between the trimmed V and J ends, which lost 10 bases and 3 bases, there was a span of 19 bases. The CDR3 runs to 14 residues. In germline, CDR1 is MDHEN, CDR2 SYDVKM. CDR3 in amino acids: CATSPGAGNYEQYF. CDR3 DNA sequence: TGTGCCACCAGCCCTGGTGCAGGGAACTACGAGCAGTACTTC.

The chain uses TRBV11-2 and TRBJ2-1; D is ambiguous. The CDR3 length is 14 residues. Trimming removed 2 bases at V and 9 bases at J, with 14 bases between. CDR1 is SGHAT and CDR2 is FQNNGV in the germline V gene. DNA of the CDR3: TGTGCCAGCAGCTTATCCCGACCCCTAGGTGAGCAGTTCTTC. It is translated as CASSLSRPLGEQFF.